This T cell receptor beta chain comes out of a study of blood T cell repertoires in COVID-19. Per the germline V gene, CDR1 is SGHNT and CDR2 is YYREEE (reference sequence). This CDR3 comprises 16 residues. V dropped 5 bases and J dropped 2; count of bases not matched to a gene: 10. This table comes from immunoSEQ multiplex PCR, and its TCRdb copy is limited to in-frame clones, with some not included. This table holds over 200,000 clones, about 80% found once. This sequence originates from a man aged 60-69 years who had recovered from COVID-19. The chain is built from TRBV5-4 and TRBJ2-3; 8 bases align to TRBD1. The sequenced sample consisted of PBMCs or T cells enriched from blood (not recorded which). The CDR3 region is CASSKGMTGDTDTQYF. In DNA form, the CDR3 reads TGTGCCAGCAGTAAAGGAATGACAGGGGACACAGATACGCAGTATTTT.